This TCR beta chain is from a study of T cells in localized non-small cell lung cancer. Findings of the study overall: Adjacent lung held a median around 58 of the top 100 tumor clones.

Clones were sequenced by immunoSEQ multiplex PCR, and TCRdb holds only the in-frame ones, with some missing. The data show almost 30,000 clones, with more than 70% seen just once and approximately 12% held by the top ten. CDR3 size: 14 residues. The germline V gene encodes CDR1 MGHDK and CDR2 SYGVNS. V gave up 8 bases and J gave up 6 bases; unmatched junction bases: 8. To note about this clone: Its antigen is unknown.

The receptor comes from a female donor older than 55 with stage III squamous cell lung carcinoma. Sequenced material: peripheral blood, taken before any cancer treatment. The gene calls are TRBV25-1 and TRBJ2-7, with 12 bases lining up with TRBD2. In DNA form, the CDR3 reads TGTGCCAGCTCGACTAGCGGGAGAGTAAGCGAGCAGTACTTC. It is translated as CASSTSGRVSEQYF.